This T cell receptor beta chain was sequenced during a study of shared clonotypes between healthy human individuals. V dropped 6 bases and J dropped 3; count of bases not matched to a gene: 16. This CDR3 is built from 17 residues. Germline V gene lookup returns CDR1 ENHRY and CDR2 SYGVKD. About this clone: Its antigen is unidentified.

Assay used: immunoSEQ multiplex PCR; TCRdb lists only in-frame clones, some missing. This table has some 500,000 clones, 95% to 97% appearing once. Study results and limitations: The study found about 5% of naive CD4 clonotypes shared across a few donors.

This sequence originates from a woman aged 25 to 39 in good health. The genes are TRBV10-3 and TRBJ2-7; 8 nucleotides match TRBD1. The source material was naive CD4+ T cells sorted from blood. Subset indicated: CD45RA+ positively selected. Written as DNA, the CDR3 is TGTGCCATCAGCCGACAGGGGCAAGACGCCTTCATCTACGAGCAGTACTTC. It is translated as CAISRQGQDAFIYEQYF.